This TCR beta chain was identified during a study of cytomegalovirus exposure and HLA in healthy donors (dated by TCRdb to the late 2010s). For the study in its entirety: An earlier analysis of several hundred of the donors reported approximately 270 Gb of sequence data and 100 million to 130 million unique TCR beta sequences from about 200 million T cells. Roughly 300 gigabases of sequencing data and 70 million to 85 million unique TCR sequences were included in an early release covering about 700 HLA-typed donors. The genetic ancestry cluster associated with self-reported Caucasian donors included about four fifths of the 300 to 450 genotyped donors. The study aimed to test whether signatures of past pathogen exposure could be identified by cataloging public T cell receptors. The T cell repertoires of several hundred subjects were profiled by immunosequencing and related to cytomegalovirus serostatus. Besides the first cohort of about 730 subjects, a separate validation cohort made up of roughly 130 different subjects was used. The study combined high-throughput TCR immunosequencing, statistical association of individual TCRs with disease status, and machine learning to predict cytomegalovirus infection status. To study patterns of TCR occurrence, a later analysis re-analyzed previously published TCR beta repertoires from 500 to 850 donors and added high-resolution HLA genotyping. The later analysis used no new phenotypic data to find candidate immune exposures, relying instead on TCR beta sequences and their occurrence across donors. An earlier analysis of fewer than 750 of the donors used high-throughput TCR beta sequencing to judge whether each TCR beta V gene segment behaved as functional or pseudogenic. Alongside the repertoire data, information on donor age, sex, ethnicity and CMV serostatus was compiled. In a later genetic analysis, genome-wide SNP genotypes for about 55% of the 666 donors were used, and that subset was treated as a discovery cohort. All discovery cohort repertoires had been generated on a single sequencing platform. HLA typing covered class I and class II loci at four-digit resolution. Typing coverage varied by locus: about 620-630 donors for A, B, C, DRB1 and DQB1; approximately 500 for DQA1; about 600 for DPA1; around 490 for DPB1. Roughly 5 DR-DQ haplotypes were handled as single units for association and clustering because linkage in the cohort was strong. Among 398 genotyped donors of the cohort, an average of approximately 240,000 unique TCR beta nucleotide sequences were sequenced per donor, roughly 20% of them non-productive.

The CDR3 runs 15 residues from the cysteine to the phenylalanine. Only the CDR3 region is kept as DNA, spanning 45 bases read in frame from base 1. For this chain, trimming is 6 bases at the V end and 4 bases at the J end, and the number of junction bases without a gene match is 10. Based on the germline V gene (reference sequence), the CDR1 and CDR2 sequences are MNHNY and SVGAGI. The method behind the library was the immunoSEQ multiplex PCR assay. For the multiplex PCR, a mixture combining 60 forward primers for TCR Vbeta segments and 13 reverse primers for TCR Jbeta segments was used. The CDR3 region of rearranged TCR beta genes was amplified from genomic DNA with a multiplex PCR assay. Amplified TCR beta libraries were sequenced as 87-base-pair reads on the Illumina HiSeq System. Concerning the study's data processing: Across the roughly 670 repertoires, a later analysis counted approximately 75 million unique TCR beta chains, about 10 million of which were shared by at least two donors. To remove PCR and sequencing errors, raw reads were error-corrected and collapsed into unique sequences using a nearest-neighbor algorithm that merged closely related sequences. Alignment of CDR3 sequences to IMGT reference sequences was used to assign V, D and J gene segments. For a sequence to be retained, a match of at least six nucleotides to both a V gene segment and a J gene segment was required. A rearrangement counted as productive if the CDR3 had no stop codons and remained in frame with V and J, and every other rearrangement counted as non-productive. Following IMGT convention, CDR3 was defined as the stretch from the second conserved V-encoded cysteine up to the conserved J-encoded phenylalanine. The earlier analysis of about 640 of the donors excluded any sequence lacking an unambiguous match to a single V gene segment. In an earlier analysis of 587 of the donors, V segments were called functional above 56.7% productive rearrangements and were called segregating when the between-donor standard deviation exceeded 5%. A statistical classification framework was built for diagnosing cytomegalovirus status from the catalog of TCR beta chain sequences. A later analysis assigned V and J genes by comparing TCR nucleotide sequences with IMGT/GENE-DB human TR gene sequences. The TCRdist pipeline was used in a later analysis to assign CDR3 sequences and most-parsimonious VDJ recombination scenarios. In a later analysis, every TCR beta chain was defined by the combination of its CDR3 amino acid sequence and its V-gene family, and reads without a unique V-gene family were dropped. As a way to deal with suspected cross-contamination and a sequencing artifact, a later analysis dropped under 600 nucleotide sequences that were highly shared and had low generation probability. In a later analysis, a clonal expansion index for each public chain was calculated from normalized within-repertoire ranks of inferred template counts. A later analysis computed generation probabilities with a VDJ recombination model fitted to out-of-frame rearrangements, and checked the results against IGoR. In a later analysis, TCR-TCR, TCR-HLA and TCR-CMV co-occurrence was scored with hypergeometric tests, and a repertoire-size bias correction was applied to TCR pairs. To estimate false discovery rates, a later analysis permuted the HLA or CMV assignments 20 times. A later analysis grouped co-occurring TCRs with DBSCAN, adding TCRdist sequence similarity when clustering within HLA-allele-positive subsets. Repertoires with fewer than 30,000 or more than 120,000 public chains, plus five repertoires with anomalous nucleotide sharing, were excluded from co-occurrence clustering. TCRdb carries this immuneACCESS record with in-frame sequences only. Its versions omit some clonotypes, under half of them owing to an unresolved V gene in the studies checked, with the rest unexplained. V, J and clone size reflect that table, while D and trimming were determined from the DNA. The sample contains around 150,000 clones, 70% to 85% of them found a single time. Of the sample, over 1.1% falls within the top ten clones.

The research as a whole found: Most CMV-associated TCR beta chains appeared to be HLA-restricted in a later analysis, and the HLA associations seemed to be driven largely by CMV exposure. A further reported finding was that TCR beta sequences accurately predicted the HLA-A and HLA-B alleles for most subjects in the first cohort. In an earlier analysis of more than 500 of the donors, most TCR beta V segments appeared in productive rearrangements about 90% or about 30% of the time, broadly matching IMGT annotations. The only immune exposure information available for the cohort was CMV serostatus. According to a later analysis, parvovirus B19, influenza, CMV and Epstein-Barr virus appeared linked to several top co-occurrence clusters. Only TCR beta chains were sequenced in this cohort, and the absence of alpha or paired-chain data limited detectable features. Because HLA typing was missing for some donors at each locus, association tests included only the typed subset. In a later genetic analysis, fewer N-insertions in productive TCRs were reported among donors in an Asian-associated ancestry cluster than the roughly 710-donor mean. A total of 164 TCR beta chains were listed by the study as associated with cytomegalovirus. When HLA alleles, especially DR and DQ, strongly co-occurred, attributing TCR associations to individual alleles was difficult. A later genetic analysis associated a missense DCLRE1C variant with V-gene and J-gene trimming of TCR beta chains, and an independent cohort replicated the association. A few of the identified cytomegalovirus-associated TCR beta chains were confirmed in vitro to be specific for cytomegalovirus antigens. In a later analysis, HLA-associated TCR beta chains were found to be more clonally expanded and to have lower generation probabilities than equally common non-associated chains. The authors suggested that the approach could potentially be extended to other disease states and immunological phenotypes. Some IMGT-functional V segments, including TRBV6-2 and TRBV6-3, could not be distinguished by the 87-base-pair reads and were therefore excluded. Most TCR sequences were observed very rarely across donors, whereas some public TCRs were present in many individuals. A cluster of highly shared sequence variants was judged likely to be a technical artifact of the sequencing pipeline. In both the original and validation cohorts, the classifier was reported to diagnose cytomegalovirus status with high specificity and sensitivity. Because counts were too low, about 15 rarely observed V segments, including chromosome 9 orphons, were left out of the earlier analysis of about 620 of the donors. The presence/absence analyses assumed that sequencing depth was roughly uniform across donors, and that assumption may not be true. According to a later analysis, TCR association rates differed among HLA loci, with DRB1 alleles showing the most associated TCRs and HLA-C alleles showing the fewest. A later analysis associated 16,951 TCR beta sequences with specific HLA alleles at a false discovery rate of 0.05. Linkage disequilibrium might explain the correlated functional status among segregating V segments, but an unknown experimental factor could not be excluded.

In total, around 600 healthy bone marrow donors made up the cohort. At the time of sampling, every cohort member was nominally healthy, though immune exposures that went unrecorded were likely present. The donor tested CMV seronegative and was one of the 352 seronegative cohort members. A peripheral blood sample was collected from each donor, and TCR beta sequencing was performed on peripheral blood mononuclear cells. The Qiagen DNeasy Blood Extraction Kit was used to extract genomic DNA from the blood cell samples. This clone has more than one count but fewer than ten. The antigen it recognizes is unknown. No much larger clonotype is one base removed from it; base qualities were not supplied.

Input material: PBMCs. This TCR was sampled from a male donor in good health and CMV-seronegative. This chain joins TRBV6-6 to TRBJ1-1; TRBD1 fits 8 bases in the junction. CDR3 region: CASSLDRGAVTEAFF. The DNA sequence follows: TGTGCCAGCAGCCTTGACAGGGGAGCCGTCACTGAAGCTTTCTTT.